Each of the 23 T cell receptor beta chains below was sequenced from the same sample in a study of blood T cell repertoires in COVID-19. TCRdb's table, derived via immunoSEQ multiplex PCR, lists solely in-frame clones and lacks some. The sample yields more than 300,000 clones, around 87% seen once. The material sequenced was PBMCs or T cells enriched from blood (not recorded which). Every receptor here comes from a man aged 35 to 55 in a cohort exposed to, infected with or recovered from COVID-19 (not recorded which).

The rearrangement uses TRBV18 and TRBJ1-5; 7 nucleotides align to TRBD1. J was trimmed by 4 bases and V by 4 bases; bases with no gene match: 4. CDR1 and CDR2 (germline): KGHSH, LQKENI. The CDR3 length is 14 residues. The CDR3 loop reads CASSQGQRNQPQHF. For the CDR3, the DNA is TGTGCCAGCTCACAGGGACAGAGAAATCAGCCCCAGCATTTT.

The CDR3 DNA is TGTGCCAGCAGCCAAATACAGGGGGCTGGAGAGACCCAGTACTTC. Translating it yields CASSQIQGAGETQYF. The V call is TRBV3-1 (or the pseudogene TRBV3-2), the J call TRBJ2-5, with 9 bases fitting TRBD1. Unmatched junction bases numbered 5, after V lost 2 bases and J lost 4 bases. Germline lookup yields CDR1 LGHDT and CDR2 YNNKEL (reference sequence). This CDR3 spans 15 amino acids.

This sequence joins TRBV27 and TRBJ2-7; 13 bases map to TRBD2. The CDR3 has 16 amino acids. V was pared by 2 bases and J by 6 bases, with 7 bases of the junction left unmatched. Looked up from germline, CDR1 is MNHEY and CDR2 is SMNVEV (reference sequence). The CDR3 region has the DNA TGTGCCAGCAGTTTAGCCACCGGGACTAGCGGGGTCGAGCAGTACTTC. Translation: CASSLATGTSGVEQYF.

CDR3 region: CASSLNSQLLNQPQHF. Here the CDR3 DNA reads TGTGCCAGCAGTTTAAACAGTCAGCTGCTCAATCAGCCCCAGCATTTT. This chain connects TRBV27 to TRBJ1-5; no firm D call. The germline V gene encodes CDR1 MNHEY and CDR2 SMNVEV (reference sequence). V lost 2 bases and J 3 bases, leaving 14 bases between the germline ends. This CDR3 contains 16 residues.

The J gene is TRBJ2-4, the V gene TRBV4-2; 7 bases fit TRBD2. CDR1 is LGHNA, CDR2 YNFKEQ, per germline. This CDR3 has 17 amino acids. V was pared by 0 bases and J by 8 bases, with 13 bases of the junction left unmatched. The DNA of the CDR3 is TGTGCCAGCAGCCAAGATTGGGAGGGAGGGCCTAGGGACATTCAGTACTTC. Its translation: CASSQDWEGGPRDIQYF.

The chain joins TRBV28 to TRBJ2-2; D might be TRBD1 (5 bases). Germline V lookup: CDR1 MDHEN, CDR2 SYDVKM. V lost 3 bases to trimming and J lost 4 bases, with 9 bases between them. The CDR3 spans 14 residues. The CDR3 DNA reads as TGTGCCAGCAGTTTCAGGGAACCCACCGGGGAGCTGTTTTTT. Its protein is CASSFREPTGELFF.

The CDR3 bases are TGTGCCAGCTCGTCGGGACAGGGGGCTCGGGAGCAGTACTTC. It encodes CASSSGQGAREQYF. The chain couples TRBV18 to TRBJ2-7; TRBD1 matches at 12 bases. The germline CDR1 and CDR2 sequences are KGHSH and LQKENI. J gave up 7 bases and V 6 bases, and 7 bases lay outside the gene matches. The CDR3 is 14 amino acids.

The chain couples TRBV10-3 to TRBJ2-1; TRBD2 agrees at 10 bases. Germline values: CDR1 ENHRY, CDR2 SYGVKD. The CDR3 loop spans 17 amino acids. V lost 7 bases to trimming and J lost 0 bases; unmatched junction nucleotides: 9. The CDR3 DNA sequence: TGTGCCATCAATCAGGGACTAGCGTGGAGCTCCTACAATGAGCAGTTCTTC. Its protein is CAINQGLAWSSYNEQFF.

The chain carries TRBV18 and TRBJ2-3; 7 bases line up with TRBD2. CDR1 and CDR2 from the germline V gene are KGHSH and LQKENI. The junction had 8 bases not matched to a gene; V was cut back by 4 bases and J by 4 bases. This CDR3 is built from 15 residues. CDR3 sequence: CASSLGAGVADTQYF. The CDR3 DNA follows: TGTGCCAGCTCACTTGGCGCGGGAGTAGCAGATACGCAGTATTTT.

The genes are TRBV19 and TRBJ2-5, with a tentative D call TRBD2 (6 bases). CDR3 size: 14 residues. V was shortened by 1 base and J by 4 bases, with 10 bases between the two germline ends. Germline CDR1 LNHDA, CDR2 SQIVND (reference sequence). CDR3 amino acids: CASSIGEVGETQYF. DNA of the CDR3: TGTGCCAGTAGTATAGGGGAGGTTGGAGAGACCCAGTACTTC.

This chain uses TRBV19 with TRBJ2-7; 12 nucleotides agree with TRBD2. The CDR3 has 14 residues. CDR1 LNHDA and CDR2 SQIVND come from the germline V gene (reference sequence). Germline trimming cut 5 bases from V and 1 base from J; bases unmatched to any gene: 0. CDR3 DNA: TGTGCCAGTAGTCTAGCGGGAGGGTCCTACGAGCAGTACTTC. It encodes CASSLAGGSYEQYF.

This clone was detected only once. The chain is built from TRBV5-4 and TRBJ2-1; 7 bases fit TRBD1. Germline loops: CDR1 SGHNT, CDR2 YYREEE (reference sequence). The CDR3 has 15 amino acids. V shed 0 bases, J shed 5 bases, and the junction held 5 bases outside the gene matches. Written as DNA, the CDR3 is TGTGCCAGCAGCTTGGACAGGGGTCGGGACAATGAGCAGTTCTTC. It encodes CASSLDRGRDNEQFF.

The chain uses TRBV5-1 and TRBJ2-2; 8 nucleotides line up with TRBD2. With 0 bases clipped from V and 4 bases from J, the junction kept 2 bases outside the gene matches. The length of the CDR3 is 15 residues. CDR1 and CDR2 (germline): SGHRS, YFSETQ. This CDR3 is CASSLAGGTTGELFF. The CDR3 DNA is TGCGCCAGCAGCTTGGCGGGAGGGACCACCGGGGAGCTGTTTTTT.

DNA of the CDR3: TGTGCCAGCAGTGCCCGCCCAGGGCTCGCCTATGGCTACACCTTC. Translation gives CASSARPGLAYGYTF. The chain employs TRBV27 and TRBJ1-2, with D tentatively TRBD1 (5 bases). The CDR3 sequence is 15 residues long. The V and J ends lost 5 bases and 4 bases respectively, with 17 bases between them. The V gene's germline CDR1 is MNHEY and CDR2 SMNVEV (reference sequence).

The rearrangement uses TRBV14 and TRBJ1-1; TRBD1 aligns across 9 bases. Germline trimming cut 4 bases from V and 7 bases from J; bases unmatched to any gene: 4. The V gene's germline CDR1 is SGHDN and CDR2 FVKESK. The CDR3 consists of 13 residues. The CDR3 reads CASSRPGQGEAFF. CDR3 DNA: TGTGCCAGCAGCCGCCCGGGACAGGGTGAAGCTTTCTTT.

This chain connects TRBV21-1 to TRBJ2-7; the DNA was not compared with TRBD2, the D call given in the table. TRBV21-1 is a pseudogene. The CDR3 spans 18 residues. The CDR3 DNA reads TGTGCCAGCAACCCAGGTTCGCGGGAGGTAGGAAACTGGTGTTTGCAGTACTTC. Protein sequence: CASNPGSREVGNWCLQYF.

V usage is TRBV5-4 and J usage is TRBJ2-1; 15 positions agree with TRBD2. With V trimmed by 9 bases and J by 7 bases, 8 bases remained unmatched. CDR1 and CDR2 from the germline V gene are SGHNT and YYREEE (reference sequence). The CDR3 is 15 amino acids. The CDR3 sequence: CATRPGTSGRNEQFF. CDR3 DNA sequence: TGTGCCACCCGGCCCGGGACTAGCGGGAGGAATGAGCAGTTCTTC.

This clone occurred once. The gene calls are TRBV27 and TRBJ2-2, with D possibly matching TRBD1 (7 bases). The CDR3 contains 16 residues. V lost 7 bases and J lost 6, with 21 bases in between. From germline, CDR1 is MNHEY and CDR2 SMNVEV (reference sequence). CDR3 amino acids: CASTPWGQGGAGELFF. As DNA, the CDR3 is TGTGCCAGCACCCCCTGGGGGCAGGGGGGTGCCGGGGAGCTGTTTTTT.

The genes are TRBV9 and TRBJ2-3, with unresolved D. CDR1 and CDR2 from the germline V gene are SGDLS and YYNGEE. V dropped 3 bases and J dropped 0 bases, with 8 bases sitting between them. This CDR3 spans 14 amino acids. DNA for the CDR3: TGTGCCAGCAGCGAAATGGCTAGCACAGATACGCAGTATTTT. Translated, it gives CASSEMASTDTQYF.

The V call is TRBV28, the J call TRBJ1-1; the match to TRBD1 covers 7 bases. The CDR3 sequence is 16 residues long. The V gene end was trimmed by 5 bases and the J gene end by 0 bases; junction bases not matched to a gene: 9. Germline CDR1 MDHEN, CDR2 SYDVKM. DNA of the CDR3: TGTGCCAGCAGTCCCTCGACAGGGACCATGAACACTGAAGCTTTCTTT. Protein: CASSPSTGTMNTEAFF.

This clone was observed at least ten times. The chain has TRBV7-2 and TRBJ2-3, with 11 positions matching TRBD2. The V and J ends lost 6 bases and 6 bases, in that order; junction bases with no gene match: 17. Germline V gives CDR1 SGHTA, CDR2 FQGNSA. CDR3 length: 18 amino acids. The CDR3 nucleotides read TGTGCCAGCAGACTCACTAGCGGGAGTCGCCAAACGTCGGATACGCAGTATTTT. This sequence encodes CASRLTSGSRQTSDTQYF.

This chain joins TRBV5-1 and TRBJ2-1, with 9 bases lining up with TRBD2. V lost 4 bases, J lost 1 base, and 3 bases stayed unmatched. The CDR3 is 15 residues long. Germline V gene sequence: CDR1 SGHRS, CDR2 YFSETQ. The CDR3 region is CASSTGLASYNEQFF. CDR3 DNA sequence: TGCGCCAGCAGCACGGGACTAGCTTCCTACAATGAGCAGTTCTTC.

This clone was seen only a few times. The V gene is TRBV28, the J gene TRBJ1-2; the D is unclear. CDR3 size: 12 residues. Germline CDR1 is MDHEN and CDR2 is SYDVKM. The V end lost 3 bases, the J end lost 1 base, and 3 bases lay between the germline ends. Here the CDR3 reads CASSFHNYGYTF. CDR3 sequence (DNA): TGTGCCAGCAGTTTCCATAACTATGGCTACACCTTC.